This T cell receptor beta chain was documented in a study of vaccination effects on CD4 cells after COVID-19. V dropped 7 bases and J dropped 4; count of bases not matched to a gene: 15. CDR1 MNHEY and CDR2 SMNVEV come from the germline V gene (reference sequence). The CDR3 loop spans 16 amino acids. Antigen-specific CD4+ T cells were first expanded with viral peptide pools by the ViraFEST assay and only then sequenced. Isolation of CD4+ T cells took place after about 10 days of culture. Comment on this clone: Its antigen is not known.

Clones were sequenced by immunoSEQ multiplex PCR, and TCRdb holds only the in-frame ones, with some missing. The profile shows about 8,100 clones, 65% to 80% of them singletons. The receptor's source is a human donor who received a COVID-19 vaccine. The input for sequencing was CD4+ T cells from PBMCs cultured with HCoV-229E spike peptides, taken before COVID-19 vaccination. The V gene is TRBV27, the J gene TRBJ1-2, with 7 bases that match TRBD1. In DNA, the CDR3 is TGTGCCAGCACCCCTCATGGGAGGGGGCAGAGCTATGGCTACACCTTC. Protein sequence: CASTPHGRGQSYGYTF.